Sequencing of this T cell receptor beta chain was carried out in a study of OX40 agonist ivuxolimab in advanced cancers. Study-level background: The patients got ivuxolimab, which is an agonistic anti-OX40 (CD134) antibody. Study-wide findings and caveats: Averaging showed that CD8+ T cells had more expanded clones than CD4+ did. Clonal expansion by week 6 occurred in CD4+ and CD8+ blood T cells (at 0.1 to 3.0 mg/kg). The authors also found low normalized T-cell clonal expansion in some nonresponders.

A word on this clone: Its antigen is unidentified.

Measured with immunoSEQ multiplex PCR; TCRdb has only the in-frame clones, and not every one. Of 70,000 or so clones listed, roughly 80% are singletons. Trimming at V came to 0 bases and at J to 6 bases, leaving 1 base not matched to a gene. Germline CDR1 is MNHEY and CDR2 is SVGAGI. CDR3 length: 14 amino acids. This material consisted of CD4+ or CD8+ T cells sorted from blood, taken in a trial of the OX40 agonist ivuxolimab. This chain connects TRBV6-5 to TRBJ2-3; the match to TRBD2 covers 9 bases. This sequence was found in an adult with an advanced solid tumor such as melanoma, head and neck, liver or kidney cancer. In nucleotides, the CDR3 is TGTGCCAGCAGTTACTCGCGGGGGGGGGATACGCAGTATTTT. The encoded protein is CASSYSRGGDTQYF.